This T cell receptor beta chain is drawn from a study of Graves' ophthalmopathy and Graves' hyperthyroidism (dated by TCRdb to the late 2010s). A note on the overall study: Peripheral blood samples were taken at the time of initial diagnosis, before any treatment was given. Following sampling, methimazole starting at 30 mg daily was administered to hyperthyroidism patients, and high-dose intravenous methylprednisolone was administered to ophthalmopathy patients. The study used TCR beta repertoire signatures to distinguish Graves' ophthalmopathy from Graves' hyperthyroidism and to predict progression to ophthalmopathy. The independent validation cohort included 18 hyperthyroidism patients plus 17 patients who later progressed from hyperthyroidism to ophthalmopathy. In more than five hyperthyroidism patients, T-cell repertoires of thyroid tissue and blood were compared. In total, some 130 blood samples were TCR-sequenced: under 45 ophthalmopathy, about 75 hyperthyroidism and roughly 17 hyperthyroidism-to-ophthalmopathy patients. To explore V-J signatures that separate ophthalmopathy from hyperthyroidism, a discovery set of more than 95 patients was enrolled, consisting of about 43 with ophthalmopathy and 55 to 65 with stable hyperthyroidism.

Overall study outcomes, separate from this receptor: In cross-validation, the 13-signature model distinguished ophthalmopathy from stable hyperthyroidism with 87.88% sensitivity and around 83% specificity, while in the test set the corresponding values were about 80% and 75%. In validation, the model predicted ophthalmopathy progression with roughly 68% sensitivity and roughly 72% specificity; fewer than 15 predicted patients were CT-confirmed with GO in a median of 6.5 months. Sample size was not statistically predetermined, and group allocation was not concealed from the investigators. Most expanded thyroid clonotypes with a frequency above 0.001 also appeared in blood, which suggests that blood repertoires may reflect the immune response in the thyroid.

After removal of 3 bases from V and 6 bases from J, the junction retains 9 bases not matched to a gene. Taken from cysteine to phenylalanine, the CDR3 has 14 residues. CDR3 DNA only is kept here, 42 bases in frame from base 1. As encoded in the germline V gene, CDR1 is SGHRS while CDR2 is YFSETQ. TCR beta CDR3 regions were amplified from RNA transcripts for repertoire sequencing. HTBI primers and the Qiagen OneStep RT-PCR kit were used in a first-round RT-PCR, which was followed by a second-round multiplex PCR, size selection and purification. Sequencing of the libraries was carried out on an Illumina HiSeq2000 in paired-end mode with 100 bp reads. Per the original workflow: SOAPnuke was used to process the reads, throwing out any read that had adapters, had uncalled bases, had a mean Phred below 15, or lacked an exact constant-primer or identifier match. COPE v1.2.5 was used to merge the high-quality paired reads. Each unique nucleotide sequence was treated as a clonotype, and MiTCR v1.1 was used to align the clonotypes to the IMGT TRB V, D and J references. Analysis was restricted to V-J combinations with a frequency above 0.0001, which covered just over 98% of repertoires. A TCR clonal expansion and chaos score per V-J combination was defined as the ratio of F50 clonal expansion to chaos observed in the TCRdist matrix. Welch's t-statistics and random forest were used to narrow the features down to 13 V-J combinations, which were then fed into a naive Bayes classifier. Thyroid-blood repertoire similarity was quantified with the Morisita-Horn index. TCRdb reran the public reads through fastp at Q25 and MiXCR, keeping productive beta chains. Each CDR3 protein appears once, grouped with its most common genes and DNA. Clone size and V and J calls follow TCRdb, not the original study. The table for this sample lists 650,000 to 900,000 distinct CDR3 sequences; around 40% of them were counted only once. The leading ten clones occupy around 40% of the sample.

This clonotype was recorded a few times. Its antigen remains unidentified. Per-nucleotide qualities are absent, and no much larger clonotype sits a single base away. The ophthalmopathy patients had moderately to severely active disease, with a Clinical Activity Score of 3 or higher, a NOSPECS grade of 4 or higher, and a disease duration of less than 3 months. Patients with other autoimmune diseases, uncontrolled infections, pregnancy or lactation were excluded. Diagnosis was based on clinical symptoms, serum thyroxine, TRAb, thyroid ultrasound and orbital computed tomography. Ficoll-Paque density gradient centrifugation was used to isolate PBMCs from about 10 ml of fresh peripheral blood. Total RNA was extracted using Trizol reagent, and RNA quality was checked on an Agilent 2100 Bioanalyzer.

This chain joins TRBV5-1 to TRBJ2-7, with 7 junctional bases fitting TRBD2. The receptor was isolated from an adult man with Graves' ophthalmopathy. The sample taken for sequencing was peripheral blood. In nucleotides, the sequence is TGCGCCAGCAGCTCCCAAGGGAGGGGTGGCGAGCAGTACTTC. Its protein product is CASSSQGRGGEQYF.